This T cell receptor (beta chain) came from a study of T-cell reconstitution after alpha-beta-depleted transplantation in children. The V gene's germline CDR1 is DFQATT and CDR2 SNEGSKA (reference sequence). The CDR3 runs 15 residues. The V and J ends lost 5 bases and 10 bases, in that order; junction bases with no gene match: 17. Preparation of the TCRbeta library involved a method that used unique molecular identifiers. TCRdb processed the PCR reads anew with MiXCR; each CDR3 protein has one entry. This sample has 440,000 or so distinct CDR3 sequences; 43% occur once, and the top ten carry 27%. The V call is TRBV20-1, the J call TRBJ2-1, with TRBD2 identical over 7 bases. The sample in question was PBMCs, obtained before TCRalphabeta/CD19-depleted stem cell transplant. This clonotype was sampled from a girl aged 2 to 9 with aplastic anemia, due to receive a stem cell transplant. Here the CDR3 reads CSAGPPSGPRQEQFF. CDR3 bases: TGCAGTGCTGGTCCTCCTAGCGGACCTCGACAAGAGCAGTTCTTC.